This T cell receptor (beta chain) was documented in a study of shared clonotypes between healthy human individuals. Study-level findings and limits: The study generally estimated greater richness for naive than memory subsets.

Only in-frame clones appear in the TCRdb table, and some are missing; sequencing was by immunoSEQ multiplex PCR. The sample contains over 2 million clones, about 95% of which appear only once. Points on this clone: The antigen remains undetermined.

The study separated CD4+ cells into CD45RA+ naive and CD45RA-negative memory subsets. There are 17 residues in the CDR3. The germline V and J ends were trimmed by 0 bases and 2 bases, with 11 bases remaining between them. Germline V gives CDR1 LNHNV, CDR2 YYDKDF (reference sequence). The TCR sequence derives from a man aged 18 to 30 in good health. The chain combines TRBV15 with TRBJ2-6; D uncertain. Sequencing input: naive CD4+ T cells sorted from blood. The subset here: CD45RA+ positively selected. Written as DNA, the CDR3 is TGTGCCACCAGCAGAGATATGACCAAGCCTGGGGCCAACGTCCTGACTTTC. Protein sequence: CATSRDMTKPGANVLTF. Supplemented by reference TRBV15 and TRBJ2-6, the full variable domain reads DAMVIQNPRYQVTQFGKPVTLSCSQTLNHNVMYWYQQKSSQAPKLLFHYYDKDFNNEADTPDNFQSRRPNTSFCFLDIRSPGLGDTAMYLCATSRDMTKPGANVLTFGAGSRLTVL.